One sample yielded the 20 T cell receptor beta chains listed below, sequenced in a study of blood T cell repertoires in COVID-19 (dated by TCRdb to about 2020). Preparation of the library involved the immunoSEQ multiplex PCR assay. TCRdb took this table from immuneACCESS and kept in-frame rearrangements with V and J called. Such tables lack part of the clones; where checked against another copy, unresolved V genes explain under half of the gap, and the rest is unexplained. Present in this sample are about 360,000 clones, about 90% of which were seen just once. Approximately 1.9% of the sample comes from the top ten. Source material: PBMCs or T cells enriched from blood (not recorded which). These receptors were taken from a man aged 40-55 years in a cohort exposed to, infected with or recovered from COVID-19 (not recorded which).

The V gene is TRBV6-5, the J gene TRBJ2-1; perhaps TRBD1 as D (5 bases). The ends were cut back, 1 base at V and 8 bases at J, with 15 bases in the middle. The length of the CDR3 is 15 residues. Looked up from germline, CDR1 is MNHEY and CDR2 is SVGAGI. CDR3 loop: CASSYLDKGNYEQFF. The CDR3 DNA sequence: TGTGCCAGCAGTTACTTGGATAAGGGGAACTATGAGCAGTTCTTC.

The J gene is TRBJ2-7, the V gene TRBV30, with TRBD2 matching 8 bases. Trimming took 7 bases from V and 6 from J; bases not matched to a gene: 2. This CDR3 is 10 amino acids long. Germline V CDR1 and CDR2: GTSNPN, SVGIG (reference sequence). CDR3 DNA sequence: TGTGCCTTCCTAGCGGGCGAGCAGTACTTC. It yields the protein CAFLAGEQYF.

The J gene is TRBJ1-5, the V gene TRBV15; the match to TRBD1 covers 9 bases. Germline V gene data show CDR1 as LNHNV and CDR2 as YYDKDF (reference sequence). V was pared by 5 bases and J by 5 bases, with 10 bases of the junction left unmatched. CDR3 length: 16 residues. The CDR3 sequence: CATSGSQTGGDQPQHF. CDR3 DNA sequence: TGTGCCACCAGCGGGAGCCAGACAGGGGGTGATCAGCCCCAGCATTTT.

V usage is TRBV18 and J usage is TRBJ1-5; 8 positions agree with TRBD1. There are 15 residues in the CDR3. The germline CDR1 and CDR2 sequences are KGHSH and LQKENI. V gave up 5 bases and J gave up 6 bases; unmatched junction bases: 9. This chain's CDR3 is CASSGQGGPVQPQHF. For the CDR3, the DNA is TGTGCCAGCTCAGGACAGGGTGGCCCTGTTCAGCCCCAGCATTTT.

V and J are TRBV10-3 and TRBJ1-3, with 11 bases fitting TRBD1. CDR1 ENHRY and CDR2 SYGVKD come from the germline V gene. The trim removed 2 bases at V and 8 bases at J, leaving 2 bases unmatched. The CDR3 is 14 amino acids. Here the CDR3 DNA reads TGTGCCATCAGTGAGCGGGACAGGGGGGACACCATATATTTT. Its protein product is CAISERDRGDTIYF.

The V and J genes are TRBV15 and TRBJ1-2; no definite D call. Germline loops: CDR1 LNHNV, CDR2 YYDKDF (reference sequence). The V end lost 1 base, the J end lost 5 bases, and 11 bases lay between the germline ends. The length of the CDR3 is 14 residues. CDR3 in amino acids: CATSRVSQSYGYTF. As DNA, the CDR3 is TGTGCCACCAGCAGAGTGTCCCAGTCGTATGGCTACACCTTC.

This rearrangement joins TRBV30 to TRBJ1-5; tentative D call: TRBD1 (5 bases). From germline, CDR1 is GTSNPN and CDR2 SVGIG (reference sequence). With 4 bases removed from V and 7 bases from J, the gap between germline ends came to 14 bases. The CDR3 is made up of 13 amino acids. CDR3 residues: CAWTARVGQPQHF. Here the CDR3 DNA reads TGTGCCTGGACTGCCAGGGTTGGGCAGCCCCAGCATTTT.

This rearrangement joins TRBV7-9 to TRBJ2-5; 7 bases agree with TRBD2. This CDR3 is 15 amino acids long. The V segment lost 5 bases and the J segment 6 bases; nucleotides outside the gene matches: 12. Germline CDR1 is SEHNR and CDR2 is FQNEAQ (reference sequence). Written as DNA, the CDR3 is TGTGCCAGCAGCCAAACCGGGACTACTTTACAGACCCAGTACTTC. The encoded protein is CASSQTGTTLQTQYF.

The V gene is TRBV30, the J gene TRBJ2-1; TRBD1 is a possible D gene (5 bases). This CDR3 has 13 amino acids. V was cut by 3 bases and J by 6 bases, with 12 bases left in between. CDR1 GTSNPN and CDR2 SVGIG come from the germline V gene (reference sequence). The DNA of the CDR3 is TGTGCCTGGAGCCAGGGATCAAGCAATGAGCAGTTCTTC. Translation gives CAWSQGSSNEQFF.

CDR3 region: CASMSESLAGEQYF. CDR3 sequence (DNA): TGTGCCAGCATGTCAGAATCTCTCGCTGGCGAGCAGTACTTC. The chain links TRBV2 to TRBJ2-7; D not certain. The CDR3 covers 14 residues. Germline CDR1 SNHLY, CDR2 FYNNEI. V was clipped by 7 bases and J by 6 bases, with 19 bases between them.

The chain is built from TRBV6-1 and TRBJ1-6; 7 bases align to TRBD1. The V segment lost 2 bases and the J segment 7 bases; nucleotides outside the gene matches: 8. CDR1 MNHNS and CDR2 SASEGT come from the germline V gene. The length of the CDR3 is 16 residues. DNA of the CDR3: TGTGCCAGCAGTGAAAGGGTGGGGACAGCGAATTCACCCCTCCACTTT. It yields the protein CASSERVGTANSPLHF.

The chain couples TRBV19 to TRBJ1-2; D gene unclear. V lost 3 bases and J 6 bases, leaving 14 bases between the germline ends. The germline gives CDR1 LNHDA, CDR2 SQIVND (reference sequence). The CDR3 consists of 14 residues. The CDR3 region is CASSMTGKDDGYTF. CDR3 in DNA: TGTGCCAGTAGTATGACGGGAAAGGACGATGGCTACACCTTC.

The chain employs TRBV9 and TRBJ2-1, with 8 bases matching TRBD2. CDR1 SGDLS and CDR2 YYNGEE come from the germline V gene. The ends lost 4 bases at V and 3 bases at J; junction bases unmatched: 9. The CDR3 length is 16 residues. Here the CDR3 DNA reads TGTGCCAGCAGCTTTTCTGAGCGGGAGTTCTACAATGAGCAGTTCTTC. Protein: CASSFSEREFYNEQFF.

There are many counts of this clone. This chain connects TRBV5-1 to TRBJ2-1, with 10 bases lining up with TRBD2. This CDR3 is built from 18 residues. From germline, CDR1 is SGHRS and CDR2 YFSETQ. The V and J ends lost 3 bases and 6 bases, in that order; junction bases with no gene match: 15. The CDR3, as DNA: TGCGCCAGCAGCTCGCGCTCCGTACTAGCGGGATATACCAATGAGCAGTTCTTC. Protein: CASSSRSVLAGYTNEQFF.

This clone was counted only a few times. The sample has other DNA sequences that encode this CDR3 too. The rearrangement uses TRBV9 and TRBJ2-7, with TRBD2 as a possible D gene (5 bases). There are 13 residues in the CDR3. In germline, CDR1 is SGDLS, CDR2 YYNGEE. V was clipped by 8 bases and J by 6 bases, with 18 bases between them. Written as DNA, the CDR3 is TGTGCCAGAAAGGATAAGATGGCGGGCGAGCAGTACTTC. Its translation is CARKDKMAGEQYF. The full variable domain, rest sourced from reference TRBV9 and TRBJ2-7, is DSGVTQTPKHLITATGQRVTLRCSPRSGDLSVYWYQQSLDQGLQFLIQYYNGEERAKGNILERFSAQQFPDLHSELNLSSLELGDSALYFCARKDKMAGEQYFGPGTRLTVT.

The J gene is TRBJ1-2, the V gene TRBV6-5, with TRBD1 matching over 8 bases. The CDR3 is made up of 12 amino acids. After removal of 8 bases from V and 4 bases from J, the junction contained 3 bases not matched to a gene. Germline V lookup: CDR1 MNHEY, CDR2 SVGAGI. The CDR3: CASWDRSYGYTF. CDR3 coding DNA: TGTGCCAGCTGGGACAGGTCCTATGGCTACACCTTC.

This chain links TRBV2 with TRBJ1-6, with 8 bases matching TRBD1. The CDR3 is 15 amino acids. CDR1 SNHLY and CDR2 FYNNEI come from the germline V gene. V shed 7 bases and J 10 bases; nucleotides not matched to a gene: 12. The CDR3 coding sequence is TGTGCCAGCATTAGCATCCGGGACAGGCGCTCACCCCTCCACTTT. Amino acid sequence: CASISIRDRRSPLHF.

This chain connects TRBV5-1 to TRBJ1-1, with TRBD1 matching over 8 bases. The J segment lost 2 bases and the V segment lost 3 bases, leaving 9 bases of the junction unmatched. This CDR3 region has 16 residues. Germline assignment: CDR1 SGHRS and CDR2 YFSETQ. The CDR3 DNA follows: TGCGCCAGCAGCTCCCAGGGGGCCACTTCTAACACTGAAGCTTTCTTT. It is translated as CASSSQGATSNTEAFF.

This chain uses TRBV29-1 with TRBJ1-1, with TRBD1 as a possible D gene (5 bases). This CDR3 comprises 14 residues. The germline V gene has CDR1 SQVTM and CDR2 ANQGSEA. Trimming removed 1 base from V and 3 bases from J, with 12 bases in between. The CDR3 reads CSVEVLGGDTEAFF. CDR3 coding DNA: TGCAGCGTTGAAGTTCTGGGGGGAGACACTGAAGCTTTCTTT.

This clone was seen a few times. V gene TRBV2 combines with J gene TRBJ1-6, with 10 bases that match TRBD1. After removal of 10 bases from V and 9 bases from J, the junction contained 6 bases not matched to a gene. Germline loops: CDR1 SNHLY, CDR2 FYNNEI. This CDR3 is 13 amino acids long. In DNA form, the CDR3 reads TGTGCCATGGAGGGGACAGGGGCTTCACCCCTCCACTTT. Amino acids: CAMEGTGASPLHF.